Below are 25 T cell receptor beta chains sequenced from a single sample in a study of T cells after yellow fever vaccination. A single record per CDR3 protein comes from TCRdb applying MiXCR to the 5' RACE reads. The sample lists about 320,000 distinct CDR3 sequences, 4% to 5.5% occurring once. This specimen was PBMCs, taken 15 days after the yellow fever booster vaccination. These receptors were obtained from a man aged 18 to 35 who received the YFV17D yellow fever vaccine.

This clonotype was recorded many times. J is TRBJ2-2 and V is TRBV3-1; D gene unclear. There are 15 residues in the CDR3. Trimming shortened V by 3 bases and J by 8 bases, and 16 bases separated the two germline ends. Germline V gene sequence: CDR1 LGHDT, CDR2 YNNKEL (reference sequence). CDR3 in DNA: TGTGCCAGCAGCCAGTCCCGACTTGGTCGTGGGGAGCTGTTTTTT. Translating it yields CASSQSRLGRGELFF.

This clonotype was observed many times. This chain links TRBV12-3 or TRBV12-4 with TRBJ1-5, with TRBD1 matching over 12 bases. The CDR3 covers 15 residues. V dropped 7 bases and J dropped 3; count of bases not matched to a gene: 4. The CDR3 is CASKGTGGYNQPQHF. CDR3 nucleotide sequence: TGTGCCAGCAAGGGGACAGGGGGCTACAATCAGCCCCAGCATTTT.

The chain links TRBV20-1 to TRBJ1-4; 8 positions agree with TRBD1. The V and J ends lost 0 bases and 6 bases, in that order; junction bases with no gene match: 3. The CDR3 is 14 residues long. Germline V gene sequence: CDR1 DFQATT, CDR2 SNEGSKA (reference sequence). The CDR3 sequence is CSARDPQGDEKLFF. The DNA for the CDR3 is TGCAGTGCTAGAGACCCACAGGGGGATGAAAAACTGTTTTTT.

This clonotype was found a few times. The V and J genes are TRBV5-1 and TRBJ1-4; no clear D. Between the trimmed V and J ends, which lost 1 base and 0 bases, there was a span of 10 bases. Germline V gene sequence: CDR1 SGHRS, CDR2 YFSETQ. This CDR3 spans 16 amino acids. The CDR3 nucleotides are TGCGCCAGCAGCTTGAGTGTTAGGGCAACTAATGAAAAACTGTTTTTT. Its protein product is CASSLSVRATNEKLFF.

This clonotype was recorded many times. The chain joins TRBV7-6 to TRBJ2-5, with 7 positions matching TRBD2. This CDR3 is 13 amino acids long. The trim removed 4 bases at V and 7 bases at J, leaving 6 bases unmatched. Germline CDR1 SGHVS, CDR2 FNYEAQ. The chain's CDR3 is CASSSLSGRTQYF. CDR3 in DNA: TGTGCCAGCAGCTCACTTAGCGGGCGGACCCAGTACTTC.

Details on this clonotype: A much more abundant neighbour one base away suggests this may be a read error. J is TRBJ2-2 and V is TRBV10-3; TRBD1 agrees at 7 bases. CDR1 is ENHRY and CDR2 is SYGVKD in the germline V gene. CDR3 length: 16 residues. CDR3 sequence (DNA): TGTGCCATCAGTGACCCGGGACAGACGATGCCCGGGGAGCTGTATTTT. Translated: CAISDPGQTMPGELYF.

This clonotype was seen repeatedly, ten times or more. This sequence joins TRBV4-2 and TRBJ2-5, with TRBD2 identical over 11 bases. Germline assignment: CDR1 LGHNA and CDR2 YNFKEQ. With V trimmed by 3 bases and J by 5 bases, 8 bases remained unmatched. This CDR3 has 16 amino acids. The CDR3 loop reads CASSQPLAGVRETQYF. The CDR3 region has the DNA TGTGCCAGCAGCCAGCCACTAGCGGGGGTTCGGGAGACCCAGTACTTC.

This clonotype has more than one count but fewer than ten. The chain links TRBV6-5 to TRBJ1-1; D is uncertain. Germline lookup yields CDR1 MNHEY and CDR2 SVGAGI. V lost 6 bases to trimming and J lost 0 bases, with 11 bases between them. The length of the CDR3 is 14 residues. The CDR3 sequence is CASSPGVLNTEAFF. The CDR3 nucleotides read TGTGCCAGCAGCCCCGGTGTCCTGAACACTGAAGCTTTCTTT.

In DNA, the CDR3 is TGTGCCAGCAACCCCGGCCAGCGGGGGGGCCATTTCCGAAATGAGCAGTTCTTC. It yields the protein CASNPGQRGGHFRNEQFF. The chain carries TRBV11-1 and TRBJ2-1; TRBD2 agrees at 10 bases. The ends lost 7 bases at V and 7 bases at J; junction bases unmatched: 19. This CDR3 has 18 amino acids. Germline V gene lookup returns CDR1 SGHAT and CDR2 FQDESV (reference sequence).

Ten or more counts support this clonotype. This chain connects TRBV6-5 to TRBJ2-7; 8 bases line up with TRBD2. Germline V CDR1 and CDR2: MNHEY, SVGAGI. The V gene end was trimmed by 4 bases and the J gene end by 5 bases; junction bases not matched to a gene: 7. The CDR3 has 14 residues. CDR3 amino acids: CASSWAGGFDEQYF. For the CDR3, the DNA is TGTGCCAGCAGTTGGGCGGGGGGCTTCGACGAGCAGTACTTC.

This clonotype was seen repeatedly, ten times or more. CDR3 sequence reads: CASSYRDRELQPQHF. The CDR3, as DNA: TGTGCCAGCAGTTACCGGGACAGGGAATTGCAGCCCCAGCATTTT. This sequence joins TRBV6-2 or TRBV6-3 and TRBJ1-5, with 9 bases that match TRBD1. The V gene's germline CDR1 is MNHEY and CDR2 SVGEGT. V shed 2 bases, J shed 7 bases, and the junction held 6 bases outside the gene matches. There are 15 residues in the CDR3.

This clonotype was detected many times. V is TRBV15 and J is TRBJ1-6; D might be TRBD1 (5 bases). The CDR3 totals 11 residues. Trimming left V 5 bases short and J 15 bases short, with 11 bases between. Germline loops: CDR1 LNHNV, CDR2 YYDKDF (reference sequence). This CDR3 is CATSRGTSLHF. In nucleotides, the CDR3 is TGTGCCACCAGCCGTGGGACGAGCCTCCACTTT.

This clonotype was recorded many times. The CDR3 region is CASSQDPGQGWFEQFF. The CDR3 nucleotides read TGCGCCAGCAGCCAAGATCCAGGACAGGGGTGGTTTGAGCAGTTCTTC. The genes are TRBV4-3 and TRBJ2-1, with TRBD1 matching 9 bases. The junction had 9 bases not matched to a gene; V was cut back by 0 bases and J by 9 bases. CDR1 is LGHNA and CDR2 is YSLEER in the germline V gene. CDR3 length equals 16 residues.

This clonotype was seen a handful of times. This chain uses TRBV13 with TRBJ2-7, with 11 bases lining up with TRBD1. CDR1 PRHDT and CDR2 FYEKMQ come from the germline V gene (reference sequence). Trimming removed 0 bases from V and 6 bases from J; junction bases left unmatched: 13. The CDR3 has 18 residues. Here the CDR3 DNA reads TGTGCCAGCAGCTTAGGTACCGCGGGTAGGGACAGGGGGGTCGAGCAGTACTTC. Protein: CASSLGTAGRDRGVEQYF.

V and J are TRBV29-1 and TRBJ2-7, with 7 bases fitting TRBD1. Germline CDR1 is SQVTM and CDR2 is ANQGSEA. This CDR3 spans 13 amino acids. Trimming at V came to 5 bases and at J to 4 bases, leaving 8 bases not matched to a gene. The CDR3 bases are TGCAGCGTTCGCCGGGACAGATCTTACGAGCAGTACTTC. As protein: CSVRRDRSYEQYF.

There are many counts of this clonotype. CDR3 DNA: TGTGCCAGCAGCCTCCCCTCGGGAGCCAACGAGCAGTACTTC. Its protein product is CASSLPSGANEQYF. The V call is TRBV7-2, the J call TRBJ2-7; a weak D match, TRBD2 (6 bases). Germline values: CDR1 SGHTA, CDR2 FQGNSA. The germline V and J ends were trimmed by 5 bases and 5 bases, with 16 bases remaining between them. CDR3 size: 14 residues.

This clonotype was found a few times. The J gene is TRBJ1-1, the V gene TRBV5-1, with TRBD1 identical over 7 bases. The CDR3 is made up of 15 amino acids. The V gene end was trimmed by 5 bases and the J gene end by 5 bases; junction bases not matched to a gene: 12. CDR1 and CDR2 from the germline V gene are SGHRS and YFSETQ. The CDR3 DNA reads TGCGCCAGCAGTTCCGGGAGACAGGGTAGGACTGAAGCTTTCTTT. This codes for CASSSGRQGRTEAFF.

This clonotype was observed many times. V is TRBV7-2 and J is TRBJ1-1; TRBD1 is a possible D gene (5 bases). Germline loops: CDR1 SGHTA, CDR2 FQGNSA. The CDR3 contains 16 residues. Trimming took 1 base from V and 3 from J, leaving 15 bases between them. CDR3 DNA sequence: TGTGCCAGCAGCTTAGGGCGGGGGTTGACGGACACTGAAGCTTTCTTT. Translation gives CASSLGRGLTDTEAFF.

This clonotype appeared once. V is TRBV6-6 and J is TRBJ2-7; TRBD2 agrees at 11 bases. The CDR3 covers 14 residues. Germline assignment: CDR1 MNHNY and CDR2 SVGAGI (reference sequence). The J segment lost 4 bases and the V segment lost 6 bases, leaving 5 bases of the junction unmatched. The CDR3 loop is CASSTGTSGYEQYF. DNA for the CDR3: TGTGCCAGCAGCACCGGGACTAGCGGATACGAGCAGTACTTC.

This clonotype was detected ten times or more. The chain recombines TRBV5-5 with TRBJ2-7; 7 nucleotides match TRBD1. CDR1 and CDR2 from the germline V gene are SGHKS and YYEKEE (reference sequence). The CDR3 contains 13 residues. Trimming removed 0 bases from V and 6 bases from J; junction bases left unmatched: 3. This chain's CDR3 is CASSLAPGGEQYF. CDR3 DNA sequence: TGTGCCAGCAGCTTGGCCCCAGGGGGCGAGCAGTACTTC.

CDR3 in amino acids: CASSPRPGLGTDTQYF. CDR3 DNA: TGTGCCAGCAGCCCGCGTCCGGGTCTTGGGACAGATACGCAGTATTTT. V gene TRBV7-6 combines with J gene TRBJ2-3; no firm D call. The CDR3 length is 16 residues. In germline, CDR1 is SGHVS, CDR2 FNYEAQ. V gave up 5 bases and J gave up 3 bases, with 18 bases separating them. Based on the CDR3 plus reference TRBV7-6 and TRBJ2-3, the full variable domain is GAGVSQSPRYKVTKRGQDVALRCDPISGHVSLYWYRQALGQGPEFLTYFNYEAQQDKSGLPNDRFSAERPEGSISTLTIQRTEQRDSAMYRCASSPRPGLGTDTQYFGPGTRLTVL.

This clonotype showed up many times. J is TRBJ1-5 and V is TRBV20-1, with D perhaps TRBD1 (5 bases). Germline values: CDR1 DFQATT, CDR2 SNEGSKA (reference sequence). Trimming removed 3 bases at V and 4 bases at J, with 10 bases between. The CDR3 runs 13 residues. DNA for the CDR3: TGCAGTGCTAGGAGGGACCGGAATCAGCCCCAGCATTTT. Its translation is CSARRDRNQPQHF.

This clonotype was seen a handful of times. The CDR3 DNA is TGTGCCAGCAGAGGACAGGGGGCTTTCTACGAGCAGTACTTC. The encoded protein is CASRGQGAFYEQYF. V usage is TRBV6-5 and J usage is TRBJ2-7; 11 bases match TRBD1. CDR3 size: 14 residues. Trimming took 6 bases from V and 3 from J; bases not matched to a gene: 4. Germline-derived CDR1 and CDR2 are MNHEY and SVGAGI.

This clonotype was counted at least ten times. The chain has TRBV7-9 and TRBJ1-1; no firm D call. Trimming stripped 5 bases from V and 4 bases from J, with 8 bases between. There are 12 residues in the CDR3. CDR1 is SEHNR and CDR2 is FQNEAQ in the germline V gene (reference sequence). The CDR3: CASSRAGTEAFF. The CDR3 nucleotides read TGTGCCAGCAGCCGGGCGGGCACTGAAGCTTTCTTT.

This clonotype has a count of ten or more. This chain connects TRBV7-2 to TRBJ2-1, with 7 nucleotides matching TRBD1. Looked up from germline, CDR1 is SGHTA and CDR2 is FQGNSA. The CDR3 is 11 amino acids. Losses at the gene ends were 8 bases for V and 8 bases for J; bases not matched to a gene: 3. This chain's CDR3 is CASDRVDEQFF. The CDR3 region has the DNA TGTGCCAGCGACAGGGTCGATGAGCAGTTCTTC. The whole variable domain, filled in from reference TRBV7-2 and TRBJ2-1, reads GAGVSQSPSNKVTEKGKDVELRCDPISGHTALYWYRQSLGQGLEFLIYFQGNSAPDKSGLPSDRFSAERTGGSVSTLTIQRTQQEDSAVYLCASDRVDEQFFGPGTRLTVL.